This TCR beta chain originates from a study of blood T cell repertoires in COVID-19. Study at large: The United States, Italy and Spain supplied acute and convalescent COVID-19 samples. The analysed material was cDNA or gDNA that came from T cells, B-cell-depleted T cells, or PBMCs.

Authors' methods: Using reference gene primer amplification, nucleated cell counts were estimated. The assay was immunoSEQ multiplex PCR, and TCRdb's table has in-frame clones only and misses some. The V and J calls and the clone size are those of that table, but D and trimming were determined from the DNA. The data show about 210,000 clones, roughly 90% seen once. This clonotype was sampled from a woman between 40 and 50 years old with acute or convalescent COVID-19. Sample: peripheral blood.

CDR3 region: CASSFLAGGLNTGELFF. The CDR3 DNA reads as TGTGCCAGCAGCTTCCTAGCGGGGGGCTTGAACACCGGGGAGCTGTTTTTT. This chain links TRBV7-3 with TRBJ2-2; TRBD2 matches at 11 bases. This CDR3 has 17 amino acids. The junction had 4 bases not matched to a gene; V was cut back by 3 bases and J by 1 base. Germline V gene sequence: CDR1 SGHTA, CDR2 FQGTGA.